This T cell receptor beta chain comes out of a study of T cell responses to AZD1222 COVID-19 vaccine. Findings and caveats of the study: It should be noted that donors were predominantly white British and more often female, and clonal diversity was possibly underestimated.

About this clone itself: What it recognizes is unknown.

Using immunoSEQ multiplex PCR, the repertoire was profiled, and TCRdb retains in-frame clones only, with some absent. The sample records 120,000 to 150,000 clones, around nine tenths being singletons. Trimming removed 5 bases from V and 1 base from J, with 12 bases in between. The CDR3 runs to 14 residues. CDR1 is MNHEY and CDR2 is SVGAGI in the germline V gene. The chain combines TRBV6-5 with TRBJ2-7; D ambiguous. The sequences come from peripheral blood, collected 28 days after the second AZD1222 dose. The TCR was taken from an adult who received the AZD1222 COVID-19 vaccine. CDR3 nucleotide sequence: TGTGCCAGCAGTCAACTCTACGGGTCCTACGAGCAGTACTTC. Translation: CASSQLYGSYEQYF.